The rows below give T cell receptor beta chains drawn from one sample of a study of T cells in Graves' hyperthyroidism and ophthalmopathy. In TCRdb, the multiplex PCR reads were re-called with MiXCR into one record per CDR3 protein. The sample includes approximately 150,000 distinct CDR3 sequences, over 7.5% of them seen just once. The sample comprised blood. The receptors originated from a young woman with Graves' hyperthyroidism that later progressed to Graves' ophthalmopathy. Each CDR3 is given with its conserved first and last residue. The order of the fields is clone size, D gene, J gene, V gene, CDR3 DNA, CDR3 protein. D genes are given only for firm matches. Size is stated for part of the rows, as once, few or many counts, or as a class when the clone is expanded.

size: many
D: -
J: TRBJ2-3
V: TRBV2
DNA: TGTGCCAGCAGTGAGGCGGACGGGGGATACACAGATACGCAGTATTTT
CDR3: CASSEADGGYTDTQYF

size: many
D: -
J: TRBJ1-1
V: TRBV7-9
DNA: TGTGCCAGCAGCTTATTTAACTCCCCCTATGCTTTCTTT
CDR3: CASSLFNSPYAFF

size: many
D: TRBD2
J: TRBJ2-7
V: TRBV6-2/TRBV6-3
DNA: TGTGCCAGCAGTCTCCGACTAGCGGGAGTACCCTACGAGCAGTACTTC
CDR3: CASSLRLAGVPYEQYF

size: many
D: -
J: TRBJ2-3
V: TRBV30
DNA: TGTGCCTGGCGGGGGACCGGCACAGATACGCAGTATTTT
CDR3: CAWRGTGTDTQYF

size: -
D: -
J: TRBJ2-7
V: TRBV15
DNA: TGTGCCACCAGCAGAGTGGGTCAGGGGGGCTACGAGCAGTACTTC
CDR3: CATSRVGQGGYEQYF

size: many
D: -
J: TRBJ2-1
V: TRBV15
DNA: TGTGCCACCAGCAGAGAGGCCCCGTTTGGGGACTACAATGAGCAGTTCTTC
CDR3: CATSREAPFGDYNEQFF

size: many
D: -
J: TRBJ1-5
V: TRBV20-1
DNA: TGCAGTGCTAGTGACCAGGGAATAGATCAGCCCCAGCATTTT
CDR3: CSASDQGIDQPQHF

size: many
D: -
J: TRBJ1-1
V: TRBV12-3/TRBV12-4
DNA: TGTGCCAGCAGTCGTGGGATTGGAAACACTGAAGCTTTCTTT
CDR3: CASSRGIGNTEAFF

size: many
D: -
J: TRBJ2-7
V: TRBV11-1
DNA: TGTGCCAGCAGCCCTCATTATAACTACGCCGGGACAAACTACGAGCAGTACTTC
CDR3: CASSPHYNYAGTNYEQYF

size: many
D: -
J: TRBJ1-5
V: TRBV28
DNA: TGTGCCAGCAGTCACCAGGTTAGCAATCAGCCCCAGCATTTT
CDR3: CASSHQVSNQPQHF

size: large
D: -
J: TRBJ2-7
V: TRBV24-1
DNA: TGTGCCACCAGTGATTCGGGGACTCGACCCTACGAGCAGTACTTC
CDR3: CATSDSGTRPYEQYF

size: many
D: -
J: TRBJ1-2
V: TRBV18
DNA: TGTGCCAGCTCACCGAAGGACAGCGGAGGACATGGCTACACCTTC
CDR3: CASSPKDSGGHGYTF

size: many
D: -
J: TRBJ2-5
V: TRBV12-3/TRBV12-4
DNA: TGTGCCAGCAGTTACGCCCCCCCCGGCGAGACCCAGTACTTC
CDR3: CASSYAPPGETQYF

size: few
D: -
J: TRBJ1-1
V: TRBV10-2
DNA: TGCGCCAGCAGTGAGTCCAGGACCTGGTACGACCTTGAAGCTTTCTTT
CDR3: CASSESRTWYDLEAFF

size: many
D: -
J: TRBJ1-1
V: TRBV5-4
DNA: TGTGCCAGCAGCTTGGGACAGAGAGAGACTGAAGCTTTCTTT
CDR3: CASSLGQRETEAFF

size: few
D: -
J: TRBJ2-5
V: TRBV4-1
DNA: TGCGCCAGCAGCCAAGCGAGGGTCCCGGAGGCCCAGTACTTC
CDR3: CASSQARVPEAQYF

size: many
D: TRBD2
J: TRBJ2-1
V: TRBV20-1
DNA: TGCAGTGCTCCATTAGCGGGAGGACAGTTGAATGAGCAGTTCTTC
CDR3: CSAPLAGGQLNEQFF

size: many
D: TRBD1
J: TRBJ1-1
V: TRBV28
DNA: TGTGCCAGCACCACCGACAGGGACACTGAAGCTTTCTTT
CDR3: CASTTDRDTEAFF

size: many
D: TRBD1
J: TRBJ1-5
V: TRBV14
DNA: TGTGCCAGCCAAGAGGGACAGGCCGACTCCCATCAGCCCCAGCATTTT
CDR3: CASQEGQADSHQPQHF

size: many
D: -
J: TRBJ2-5
V: TRBV2
DNA: TGTGCCAGCAGTTCCCAGGGACGGGAGACCCAGTACTTC
CDR3: CASSSQGRETQYF

size: few
D: -
J: TRBJ2-1
V: TRBV5-1
DNA: TGCGCCAGCAGCTTGGGACTAGATTTTCAAGAGGAGCAGTTCTTC
CDR3: CASSLGLDFQEEQFF

size: many
D: -
J: TRBJ2-7
V: TRBV20-1
DNA: TGCAGTGCCTCCCTGGGGATCTACGAGCAGTACTTC
CDR3: CSASLGIYEQYF

size: -
D: -
J: TRBJ1-2
V: TRBV30
DNA: TGTGCCTGGAGTGTTGTAGCCCTTGTAGGTGGGGCGCCAGCTAACTATGGCTACACCTTC
CDR3: CAWSVVALVGGAPANYGYTF

size: many
D: -
J: TRBJ1-1
V: TRBV6-1
DNA: TGTCCTTGTAAGGCGAACACTGAAGCTTTCTTT
CDR3: CPCKANTEAFF

size: many
D: -
J: TRBJ1-6
V: TRBV12-3/TRBV12-4
DNA: TGTGCCAGCAGTTTGAGTTCGGGGACGCCGAATTCACCCCTCCACTTT
CDR3: CASSLSSGTPNSPLHF

size: many
D: -
J: TRBJ1-2
V: TRBV30
DNA: TGTGCCTGGAGTGCGGAGGGTAACTATGGCTACACCTTC
CDR3: CAWSAEGNYGYTF

size: many
D: -
J: TRBJ1-2
V: TRBV12-3/TRBV12-4
DNA: TGTGCCAGCAGGGCCGATTATGGCTACACCTTC
CDR3: CASRADYGYTF

size: many
D: -
J: TRBJ1-3
V: TRBV7-9
DNA: TGTGCCAGCAGCCCTTCTCTCGGTGGAAACACCATATATTTT
CDR3: CASSPSLGGNTIYF

size: many
D: -
J: TRBJ2-7
V: TRBV6-2/TRBV6-3
DNA: TGTGCCAGCTCCGCCCCGCGCGGCTCGCCGTCCTACGAGCAGTACTTC
CDR3: CASSAPRGSPSYEQYF

size: -
D: -
J: TRBJ1-2
V: TRBV4-2
DNA: TGTGCCAGCAGCCCAGGACAGCCTCTCTATGGCTACACCTTC
CDR3: CASSPGQPLYGYTF

size: many
D: TRBD2
J: TRBJ2-7
V: TRBV20-1
DNA: TGCAGTGCTAGAGACGCGGGGGCTAGCGGGTTTTTCGAGCAGTACTTC
CDR3: CSARDAGASGFFEQYF

size: many
D: -
J: TRBJ2-2
V: TRBV29-1
DNA: TGCAGCGTTGACGGGCAGGGAGCCACCGGGGAGCTGTTTTTT
CDR3: CSVDGQGATGELFF

size: -
D: -
J: TRBJ2-7
V: TRBV19
DNA: TGTGCCAGTAGTATTTTAGGTGGAGGACAGAAAACCTACGAGCAGTACTTC
CDR3: CASSILGGGQKTYEQYF

size: many
D: -
J: TRBJ1-1
V: TRBV20-1
DNA: TGCAGTGCTAGAGAACCGACAGGCTCGGGGTTCAGTGGGGAAGCTTTCTTT
CDR3: CSAREPTGSGFSGEAFF

size: -
D: -
J: TRBJ1-6
V: TRBV5-4
DNA: TGTGCCAGCGGAATACCAGGAATTTTGAATTCACCCCTCCACTTT
CDR3: CASGIPGILNSPLHF

size: many
D: -
J: TRBJ1-2
V: TRBV19
DNA: TGTGCCAGTAGTGGTAGGGACGTAACCTATGGCTACACCTTC
CDR3: CASSGRDVTYGYTF

size: many
D: -
J: TRBJ1-5
V: TRBV2
DNA: TGTGCCAGCAGTGGTACAGGGCTTGGCAATCAGCCCCAGCATTTT
CDR3: CASSGTGLGNQPQHF

size: -
D: TRBD2
J: TRBJ2-3
V: TRBV15
DNA: TGTGCCACCAGCAGAGGGCCCGGGACTAGGACAGATACGCAGTATTTT
CDR3: CATSRGPGTRTDTQYF

size: -
D: -
J: TRBJ2-1
V: TRBV7-2
DNA: TGTGCCAGCAGCTTATGGAGGGTCAATGAGCAGTTCTTC
CDR3: CASSLWRVNEQFF

size: -
D: -
J: TRBJ1-5
V: TRBV19
DNA: TGTGCCAGTAGTATTACAGGGTTTGGCAATCAGCCCCAGCATTTT
CDR3: CASSITGFGNQPQHF

size: -
D: -
J: TRBJ2-1
V: TRBV2
DNA: TGTGCCAGCAGTGAGGGACCTCCCTACAATGAGCAGTTCTTC
CDR3: CASSEGPPYNEQFF

size: many
D: -
J: TRBJ1-2
V: TRBV6-1
DNA: TGTGCCAGCAGTGAAGTCGGCGGGGGTAGCTATGGCTACACCTTC
CDR3: CASSEVGGGSYGYTF

size: many
D: TRBD1
J: TRBJ1-4
V: TRBV12-3/TRBV12-4
DNA: TGTGCCAGCAGTTTATCAGGGGGCGTAGGTGAAAAACTGTTTTTT
CDR3: CASSLSGGVGEKLFF

size: many
D: TRBD1
J: TRBJ2-2
V: TRBV27
DNA: TGTGCCAGCAGTTTCGGGACAGGGGGCGACACCGGGGAGCTGTTTTTT
CDR3: CASSFGTGGDTGELFF

size: once
D: TRBD1
J: TRBJ1-6
V: TRBV15
DNA: TGTGCCACCACAGGGACAGGGCTAAGCTCCTATAATTCACCCCTCCACTTT
CDR3: CATTGTGLSSYNSPLHF

size: many
D: -
J: TRBJ1-2
V: TRBV15
DNA: TGTGCCACCAGCAGAGATGTGGCAGCTCAGGACTATGGCTACACCTTC
CDR3: CATSRDVAAQDYGYTF

size: many
D: TRBD1
J: TRBJ2-2
V: TRBV11-2
DNA: TGTGCCAGCAGCTTGGGGACAGGGGCGGTCGGGGAGCTGTTTTTT
CDR3: CASSLGTGAVGELFF

size: many
D: -
J: TRBJ1-2
V: TRBV12-3/TRBV12-4
DNA: TGTGCCAGCAGTTTCATTTCACGGGAAGGCTACACCTTC
CDR3: CASSFISREGYTF

size: many
D: -
J: TRBJ2-3
V: TRBV7-2
DNA: TGTGCCAGCAGTCCCCTAGCGAGAGGGCCCACAGATACGCAGTATTTT
CDR3: CASSPLARGPTDTQYF

size: -
D: -
J: TRBJ2-3
V: TRBV4-1
DNA: TGCGCCAGCAGCCAAGAAAGACGACTAGTCACAGATACGCAGTATTTT
CDR3: CASSQERRLVTDTQYF

size: many
D: TRBD1
J: TRBJ1-5
V: TRBV19
DNA: TGTGCCAGTAGCGGGGGACAGGCCCGCGGTTTTCTTAGCAATCAGCCCCAGCATTTT
CDR3: CASSGGQARGFLSNQPQHF

size: many
D: -
J: TRBJ1-2
V: TRBV12-3/TRBV12-4
DNA: TGTGCCAGCAGTCCCACATCTAGGGGCTATGGCTACACCTTC
CDR3: CASSPTSRGYGYTF

size: many
D: -
J: TRBJ2-7
V: TRBV5-1
DNA: TGCGCCAGCAGCTTGGGTGTCGGTGCGGATGAGCAGTACTTC
CDR3: CASSLGVGADEQYF

size: many
D: TRBD1
J: TRBJ1-1
V: TRBV19
DNA: TGTGCCAGTAGTATAGTCTGGACAGGGCGCAACACTGAAGCTTTCTTT
CDR3: CASSIVWTGRNTEAFF

size: many
D: TRBD1
J: TRBJ2-5
V: TRBV2
DNA: TGTGCCAGCAGAAGTGGACAGGGCAGACTTCAAGAGACCCAGTACTTC
CDR3: CASRSGQGRLQETQYF

size: -
D: -
J: TRBJ2-1
V: TRBV24-1
DNA: TGTGCCACCAGTGATTTTAAGGACAATGAGCAGTTCTTC
CDR3: CATSDFKDNEQFF

size: many
D: TRBD2
J: TRBJ2-7
V: TRBV9
DNA: TGTGCCAGCAGCGAGACTAGCGCTTCATCCTACGAGCAGTACTTC
CDR3: CASSETSASSYEQYF

size: -
D: -
J: TRBJ1-5
V: TRBV5-1
DNA: TGCGCCAGCACCCGGACAGCCCTAGGAACAGATACGCAGCATTTT
CDR3: CASTRTALGTDTQHF

size: many
D: TRBD1
J: TRBJ1-1
V: TRBV4-1
DNA: TGCGCCAGCAGCCAAGGACAGGGATGGGACACTGAAGCTTTCTTT
CDR3: CASSQGQGWDTEAFF

size: many
D: TRBD2
J: TRBJ2-1
V: TRBV2
DNA: TGTGCCAGGGAACTAGCGGGAGGGGACAATGAGCAGTTCTTC
CDR3: CARELAGGDNEQFF